A selection of T cell receptor beta chains follows, all from one sample in a study of CD8 T cells in Susac syndrome. One entry per CDR3 protein results from TCRdb running MiXCR on the immunoSEQ multiplex PCR reads. The table shows 180,000 or so distinct CDR3 sequences, with roughly 94% occurring only once. Sequenced input: CD4+ T cells from PBMCs. These receptors were collected from a human donor with Susac syndrome. CDR3s include the opening cysteine and the closing phenylalanine or tryptophan. The D gene is left open where the match is weak. Not every row has a clone size; where given, it reads once, few, many or a size class.

TRBV20-1	-	-	15	TRBJ1-5	TGCAGTGCTAGAGAAAAGTTGGGGAGCAATCAGCCCCAGCATTTT	CSAREKLGSNQPQHF
TRBV5-6	-	-	14	TRBJ1-1	TGTGCCAGCAGCTTGGTCCACGGATACACTGAAGCTTTCTTT	CASSLVHGYTEAFF
TRBV11-2	-	-	12	TRBJ1-2	TGTGCCAGCAGCTTAGAGAGCTATGGCTACACCTTC	CASSLESYGYTF
TRBV10-1	-	TRBD2	15	TRBJ2-3	TGCGCCAGCAGTGATGGCGGGGGATACACAGATACGCAGTATTTT	CASSDGGGYTDTQYF
TRBV11-2	-	-	14	TRBJ1-1	TGTGCCAGCACGCTGACAGGTATGAACACTGAAGCTTTCTTT	CASTLTGMNTEAFF
TRBV15	-	-	14	TRBJ2-1	TGTGCCACCAGCAGGTTCCAAAGGGGCAATGAGCAGTTCTTC	CATSRFQRGNEQFF
TRBV5-1	-	TRBD2	15	TRBJ2-1	TGCGCCAGCGGACAACTGGCGGGAGGGTACAATGAGCAGTTCTTC	CASGQLAGGYNEQFF
TRBV7-9	-	-	14	TRBJ1-3	TGTGCCAGCAGCTCAGACTACAGGGAATACACCATATATTTT	CASSSDYREYTIYF
TRBV19	-	TRBD1	15	TRBJ2-1	TGTGCCAGTAGTTTACCCGGGACAGCCTACAATGAGCAGTTCTTC	CASSLPGTAYNEQFF
TRBV5-1	-	TRBD2	16	TRBJ2-3	TGCGCCAGCAGCCCGGGGGGTGCCTTGAGGACAGATACGCAGTATTTT	CASSPGGALRTDTQYF
TRBV5-1	-	-	14	TRBJ1-1	TGCGCCAGCAGAATTACAGGGTCGGGAGCTGAAGCTTTCTTT	CASRITGSGAEAFF
TRBV29-1	-	-	12	TRBJ2-2	TGCAGCGTTGGTCCGAACACCGGGGAGCTGTTTTTT	CSVGPNTGELFF
TRBV15	once	-	15	TRBJ1-6	TGTGCCACCAGCAGAGATTGGCAGGGAGGTTCACCCCTCCACTTT	CATSRDWQGGSPLHF
TRBV12-3/TRBV12-4	once	TRBD2	16	TRBJ2-5	TGTGCCAGCAGCCCCTCTTGGCGGGGGACTCAAGAGACCCAGTACTTC	CASSPSWRGTQETQYF
TRBV10-3	-	TRBD1	15	TRBJ1-2	TGTGCCATTCGACAGGGTCAGGAGACTAACTATGGCTACACCTTC	CAIRQGQETNYGYTF
TRBV5-4	-	TRBD2	16	TRBJ2-1	TGTGCCAGCAGCCATAGACTAGCGGGGACCCTCAATGAGCAGTTCTTC	CASSHRLAGTLNEQFF
TRBV7-8	once	TRBD2	16	TRBJ2-3	TGTGCCAGCAGCTTAGCGAGCGGGAGAAGCACAGATACGCAGTATTTT	CASSLASGRSTDTQYF
TRBV6-2/TRBV6-3	-	-	14	TRBJ2-1	TGTGCCAGCACGGACGGAGCGGGCTACAATGAGCAGTTCTTC	CASTDGAGYNEQFF
TRBV10-3	-	-	12	TRBJ2-7	TGTGCCATCAGTGATGGGGGAAACGAGCAGTACTTC	CAISDGGNEQYF
TRBV18	-	-	15	TRBJ1-1	TGTGCCAGCTCACGTTCGGTGGCAGAGAACACTGAAGCTTTCTTT	CASSRSVAENTEAFF
TRBV6-4	-	TRBD2	15	TRBJ2-1	TGTGCCAGCAGTGGATCTAGCGGGAGGGCCGATGAGCAGTTCTTC	CASSGSSGRADEQFF
TRBV5-6	few	-	12	TRBJ1-5	TGTGCCAGCAGCTTGTTGGGTCAGCCCCAGCATTTT	CASSLLGQPQHF
TRBV30	-	-	14	TRBJ1-5	TGTGCCTGGAGTGGGCGGACAGTCAATCAGCCCCAGCATTTT	CAWSGRTVNQPQHF
TRBV24-1	-	TRBD1	16	TRBJ2-6	TGTGCCACCAGTGATGGGACAGGGGCTGGGGCCAACGTCCTGACTTTC	CATSDGTGAGANVLTF
TRBV20-1	-	-	13	TRBJ2-5	TGCAGTGCTAGTAATGGGGGCATCGAGACCCAGTACTTC	CSASNGGIETQYF
TRBV5-1	few	-	14	TRBJ2-7	TGCGCCAGCAGCTTCTTGGACAGCGTCTACGAGCAGTACTTC	CASSFLDSVYEQYF
TRBV27	-	TRBD1	14	TRBJ2-7	TGTGCCAGCAGGAACAGGGGGAGCTCCTACGAGCAGTACTTC	CASRNRGSSYEQYF
TRBV7-9	-	-	13	TRBJ1-3	TGTGCCAGCAGCTTAAGCTCTGGAAACACCATATATTTT	CASSLSSGNTIYF
TRBV6-5	-	-	12	TRBJ1-1	TGTGCCAGCACCAATTACGGCCGGAAAGCTTTCTTT	CASTNYGRKAFF
TRBV7-9	-	-	15	TRBJ2-5	TGTGCCAGCAGCTTATTGCACAGCAACCAAGAGACCCAGTACTTC	CASSLLHSNQETQYF